Listed below are T cell receptor beta chains from one sample, sequenced in a study of cytomegalovirus exposure and HLA in healthy donors. The repertoire was sequenced with immunoSEQ multiplex PCR; TCRdb's copy has only in-frame clones and lacks some. The table includes about 95,000 clones, around 73% detected once. The sequenced sample was PBMCs. Every receptor here comes from a woman aged 40 to 50 in good health and CMV-seropositive. Each CDR3 is given with its conserved first and last residue. D genes are given only for firm matches. The listing skips clone size in some rows; elsewhere it reads once, few, many or a size class.

TRBJ1-1,NA,TRBV28,NA,CATVGVNTEAFF,TGTGCCACCGTAGGAGTGAACACTGAAGCTTTCTTT
TRBJ2-3,NA,TRBV5-1,NA,CASSFWGPSTDTQYF,TGCGCCAGCAGCTTCTGGGGCCCAAGCACAGATACGCAGTATTTT
TRBJ2-3,NA,TRBV27,NA,CASSLEGRSTDTQYF,TGTGCCAGCAGCCTAGAGGGGAGGAGCACAGATACGCAGTATTTT
TRBJ2-1,NA,TRBV11-2,TRBD2,CASSLDPGGSYNEQFF,TGTGCCAGCAGCTTAGACCCCGGGGGGAGCTACAATGAGCAGTTCTTC
TRBJ2-7,NA,TRBV4-1,NA,CASSHSDGEDEQYF,TGCGCCAGCAGCCACTCGGACGGGGAAGACGAGCAGTACTTC
TRBJ2-3,few,TRBV15,NA,CATSFTVTDTQYF,TGTGCCACCAGCTTCACGGTCACAGATACGCAGTATTTT
TRBJ1-3,once,TRBV18,TRBD1,CASSPYTGDGGNTIYF,TGTGCCAGCTCACCGTATACAGGGGACGGTGGAAACACCATATATTTT
TRBJ2-7,NA,TRBV21-1,NA,CASSKVDQGQGVYEQYF,TGTGCCAGCAGCAAAGTAGACCAGGGACAGGGGGTCTACGAGCAGTACTTC
TRBJ2-1,NA,TRBV5-4,NA,CASSPTGTSYNEQFF,TGTGCCAGCAGCCCGACAGGGACTTCCTACAATGAGCAGTTCTTC
TRBJ2-5,NA,TRBV6-5,TRBD2,CASSYLVGGPGETQYF,TGTGCCAGCAGTTATTTGGTGGGAGGGCCGGGGGAGACCCAGTACTTC
TRBJ1-1,NA,TRBV10-3,NA,CAISDRADMQGGFFF,TGTGCCATCAGTGATAGGGCCGATATGCAGGGAGGATTTTTCTTT
TRBJ2-5,NA,TRBV2,NA,CASRREQGGETQYF,TGTGCCAGCAGGAGGGAACAGGGTGGTGAGACCCAGTACTTC
TRBJ2-1,NA,TRBV25-1,TRBD2,CASSDFSGRGGEQFF,TGTGCCAGCAGTGACTTCAGCGGGAGAGGGGGTGAGCAGTTCTTC
TRBJ1-2,NA,TRBV28,TRBD1,CASSLAGGGNYGYTF,TGTGCCAGCAGTTTAGCAGGGGGCGGGAACTATGGCTACACCTTC
TRBJ2-6,NA,TRBV29-1,NA,CSVGTGRTGANVLTF,TGCAGCGTTGGTACAGGCAGGACTGGGGCCAACGTCCTGACTTTC
TRBJ2-5,NA,TRBV2,TRBD2,CASTAEGLAGKTQYF,TGTGCCAGCACCGCGGAGGGACTAGCTGGAAAGACCCAGTACTTC
TRBJ2-1,NA,TRBV5-1,TRBD2,CASSRLAGVANEQFF,TGCGCCAGCAGCCGTCTAGCGGGAGTTGCAAATGAGCAGTTCTTC
TRBJ1-5,NA,TRBV21-1,NA,CASSKGWTRQGVNQPQHF,TGTGCCAGCAGCAAAGGATGGACGCGACAGGGGGTAAATCAGCCCCAGCATTTT
TRBJ2-1,NA,TRBV29-1,TRBD2,CSALEAGVVNEQFF,TGCAGCGCCCTCGAAGCGGGAGTGGTCAATGAGCAGTTCTTC